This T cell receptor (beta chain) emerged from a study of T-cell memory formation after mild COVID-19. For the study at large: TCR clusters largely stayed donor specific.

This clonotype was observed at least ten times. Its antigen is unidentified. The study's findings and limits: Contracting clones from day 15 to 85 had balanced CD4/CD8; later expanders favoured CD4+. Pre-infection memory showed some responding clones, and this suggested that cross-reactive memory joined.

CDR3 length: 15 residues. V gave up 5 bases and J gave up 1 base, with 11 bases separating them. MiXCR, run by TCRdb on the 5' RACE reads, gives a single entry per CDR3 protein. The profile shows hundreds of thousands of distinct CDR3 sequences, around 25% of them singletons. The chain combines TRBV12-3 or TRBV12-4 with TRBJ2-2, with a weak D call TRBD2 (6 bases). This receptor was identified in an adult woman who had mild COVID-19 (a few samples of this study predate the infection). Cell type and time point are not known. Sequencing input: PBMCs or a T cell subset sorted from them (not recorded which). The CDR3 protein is CASSLGGGNTGELFF. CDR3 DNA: TGTGCCAGCAGTCTGGGGGGAGGGAACACCGGGGAGCTGTTTTTT.